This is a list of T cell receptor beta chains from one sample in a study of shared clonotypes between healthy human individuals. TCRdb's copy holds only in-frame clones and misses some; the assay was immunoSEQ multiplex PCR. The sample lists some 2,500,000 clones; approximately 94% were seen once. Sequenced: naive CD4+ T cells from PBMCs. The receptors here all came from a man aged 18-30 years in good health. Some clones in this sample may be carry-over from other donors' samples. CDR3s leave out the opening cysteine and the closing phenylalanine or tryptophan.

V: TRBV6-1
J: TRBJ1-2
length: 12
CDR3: ASSVVVRGYGYT

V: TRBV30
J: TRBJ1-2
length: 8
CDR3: AWSQAPYT

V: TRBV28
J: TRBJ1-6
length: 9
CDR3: ASKGNSPLH

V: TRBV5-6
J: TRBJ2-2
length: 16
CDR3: ASSFRTSGRPRAGELF

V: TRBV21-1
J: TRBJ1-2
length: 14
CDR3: ASSTFTWTGNYGYT

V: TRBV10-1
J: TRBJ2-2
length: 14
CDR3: ASSELLGGASGELF

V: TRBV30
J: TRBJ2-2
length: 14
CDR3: AWSARTPLGTGELF

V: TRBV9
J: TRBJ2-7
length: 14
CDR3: ASSVAPGRGTYEQY

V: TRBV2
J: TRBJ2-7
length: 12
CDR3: ASSVGLAGPEQY

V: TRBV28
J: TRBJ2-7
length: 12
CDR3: ASRSQDRVGEQY

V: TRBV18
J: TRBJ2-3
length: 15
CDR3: ASSPPRTSSGADTQY

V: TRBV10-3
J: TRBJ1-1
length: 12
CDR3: AISDRGSRTEAF

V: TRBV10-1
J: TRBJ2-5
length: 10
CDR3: ASSELEETQY

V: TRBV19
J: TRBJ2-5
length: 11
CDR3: ASRDIPGETQY

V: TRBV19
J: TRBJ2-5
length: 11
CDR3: ASSIGPPGTQY

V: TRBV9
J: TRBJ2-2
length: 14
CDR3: ASSGGAGANTGELF

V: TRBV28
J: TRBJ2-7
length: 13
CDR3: ASTPGQGLTYEQY

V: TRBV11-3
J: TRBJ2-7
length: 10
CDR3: ASSVTGAEQY

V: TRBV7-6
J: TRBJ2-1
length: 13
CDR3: ASSLAGLPYNEQF

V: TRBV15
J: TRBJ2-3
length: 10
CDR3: ATSRGKDTQY

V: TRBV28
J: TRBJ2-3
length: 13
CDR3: ASSFQRVSTDTQY

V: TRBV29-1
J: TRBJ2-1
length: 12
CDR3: SGTGTPEYNEQF

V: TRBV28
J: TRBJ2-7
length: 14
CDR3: ASSPEYYRVLGEQY

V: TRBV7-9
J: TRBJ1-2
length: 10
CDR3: ASSLVGYGYT

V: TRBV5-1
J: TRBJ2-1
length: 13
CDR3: ASSQVAGGPNEQF

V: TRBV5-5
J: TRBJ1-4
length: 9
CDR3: ASSFNEKLF

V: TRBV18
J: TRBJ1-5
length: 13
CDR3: ASSPGGTSNQPQH

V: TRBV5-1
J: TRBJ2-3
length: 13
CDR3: ASSLSGGSTDTQY

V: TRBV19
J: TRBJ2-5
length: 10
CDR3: ASSDSQETQY

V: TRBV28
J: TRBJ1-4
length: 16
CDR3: ASSPPGTFAGANEKLF

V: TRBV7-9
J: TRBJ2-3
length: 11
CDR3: ASSLNVPDTQY